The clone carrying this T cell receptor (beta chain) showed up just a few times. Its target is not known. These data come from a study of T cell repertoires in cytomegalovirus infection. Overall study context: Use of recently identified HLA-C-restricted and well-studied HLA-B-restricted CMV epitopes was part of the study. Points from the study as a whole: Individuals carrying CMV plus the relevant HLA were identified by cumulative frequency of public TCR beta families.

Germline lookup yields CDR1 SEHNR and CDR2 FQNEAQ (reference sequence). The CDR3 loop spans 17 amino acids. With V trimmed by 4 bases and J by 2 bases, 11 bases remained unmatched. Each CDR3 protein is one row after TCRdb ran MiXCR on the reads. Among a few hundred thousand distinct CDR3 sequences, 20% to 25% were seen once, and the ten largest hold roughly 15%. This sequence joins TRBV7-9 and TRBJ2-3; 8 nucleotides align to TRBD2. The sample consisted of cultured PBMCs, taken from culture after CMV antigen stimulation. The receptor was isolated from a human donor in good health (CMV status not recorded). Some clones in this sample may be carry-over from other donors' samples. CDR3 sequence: CASSSPQGGRITDTQYF. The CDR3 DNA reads TGTGCCAGCAGCTCCCCCCAGGGCGGGAGGATCACAGATACGCAGTATTTT.